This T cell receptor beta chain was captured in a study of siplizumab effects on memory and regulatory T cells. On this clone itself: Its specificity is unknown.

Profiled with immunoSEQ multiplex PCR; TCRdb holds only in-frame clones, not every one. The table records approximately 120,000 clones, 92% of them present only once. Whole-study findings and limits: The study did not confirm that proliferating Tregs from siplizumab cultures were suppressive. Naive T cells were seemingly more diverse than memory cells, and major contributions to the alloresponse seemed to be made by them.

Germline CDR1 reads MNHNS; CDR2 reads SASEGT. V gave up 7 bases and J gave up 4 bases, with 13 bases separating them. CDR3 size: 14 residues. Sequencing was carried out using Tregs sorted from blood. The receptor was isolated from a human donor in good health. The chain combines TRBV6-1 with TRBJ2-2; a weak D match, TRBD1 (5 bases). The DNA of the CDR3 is TGTGCCAGCATCGATCAGGGTAGCACCGGGGAGCTGTTTTTT. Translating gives CASIDQGSTGELFF.